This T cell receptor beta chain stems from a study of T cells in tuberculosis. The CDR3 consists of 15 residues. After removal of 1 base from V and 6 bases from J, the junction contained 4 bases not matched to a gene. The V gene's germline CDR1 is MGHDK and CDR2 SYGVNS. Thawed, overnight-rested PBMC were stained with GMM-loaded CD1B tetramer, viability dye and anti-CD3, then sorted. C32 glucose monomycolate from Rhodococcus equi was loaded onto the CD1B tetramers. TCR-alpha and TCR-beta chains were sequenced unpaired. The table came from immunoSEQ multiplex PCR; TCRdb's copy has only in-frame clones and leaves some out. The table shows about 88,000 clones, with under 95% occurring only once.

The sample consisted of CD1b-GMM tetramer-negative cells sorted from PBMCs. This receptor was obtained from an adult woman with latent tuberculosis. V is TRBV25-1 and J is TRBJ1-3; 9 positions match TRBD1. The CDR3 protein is CASSEFTGGENTIYF. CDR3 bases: TGTGCCAGCAGTGAATTTACAGGGGGCGAAAACACCATATATTTT.